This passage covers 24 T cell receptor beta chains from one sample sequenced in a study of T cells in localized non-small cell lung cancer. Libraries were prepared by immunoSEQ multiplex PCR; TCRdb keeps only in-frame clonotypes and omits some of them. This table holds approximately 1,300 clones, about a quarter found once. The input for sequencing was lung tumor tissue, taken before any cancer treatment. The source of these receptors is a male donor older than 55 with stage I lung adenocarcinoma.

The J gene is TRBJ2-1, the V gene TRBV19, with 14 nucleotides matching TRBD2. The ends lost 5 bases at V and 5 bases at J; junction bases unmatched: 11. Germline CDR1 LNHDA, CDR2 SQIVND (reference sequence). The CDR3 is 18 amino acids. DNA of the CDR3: TGTGCCAGTAGTCCCATACCACGACTAGCGGGGGGGAACAATGAGCAGTTCTTC. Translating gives CASSPIPRLAGGNNEQFF.

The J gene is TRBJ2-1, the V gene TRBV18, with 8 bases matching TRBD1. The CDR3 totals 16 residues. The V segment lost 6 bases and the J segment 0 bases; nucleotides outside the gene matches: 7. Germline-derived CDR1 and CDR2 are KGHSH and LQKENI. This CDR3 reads CASSQGTGSSYNEQFF. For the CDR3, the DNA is TGTGCCAGCTCCCAGGGGACAGGTAGCTCCTACAATGAGCAGTTCTTC.

CDR3 nucleotides: TGTGCTAGTGGTTTGGGGACAGGACCCTACGAGCAGTACTTC. Protein product: CASGLGTGPYEQYF. The chain recombines TRBV12-5 with TRBJ2-7; 7 nucleotides agree with TRBD1. The CDR3 is 14 amino acids. The germline gives CDR1 LGHNT, CDR2 FRNRAP. J gave up 2 bases and V 1 base, and 2 bases lay outside the gene matches.

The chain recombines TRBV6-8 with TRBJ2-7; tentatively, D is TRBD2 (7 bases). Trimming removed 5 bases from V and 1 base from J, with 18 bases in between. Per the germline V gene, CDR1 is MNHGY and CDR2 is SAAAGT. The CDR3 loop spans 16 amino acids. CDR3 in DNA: TGTGCCAGCAGTCCACGCCCGGGGGGCGAGTCCTACGAGCAGTACTTC. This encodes CASSPRPGGESYEQYF.

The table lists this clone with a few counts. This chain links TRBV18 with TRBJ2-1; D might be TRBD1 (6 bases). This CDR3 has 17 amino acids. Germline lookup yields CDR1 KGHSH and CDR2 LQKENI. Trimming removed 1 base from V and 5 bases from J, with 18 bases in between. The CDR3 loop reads CASSPRLLRGVDNEQFF. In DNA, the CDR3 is TGTGCCAGCTCACCACGATTACTCAGGGGTGTCGACAATGAGCAGTTCTTC.

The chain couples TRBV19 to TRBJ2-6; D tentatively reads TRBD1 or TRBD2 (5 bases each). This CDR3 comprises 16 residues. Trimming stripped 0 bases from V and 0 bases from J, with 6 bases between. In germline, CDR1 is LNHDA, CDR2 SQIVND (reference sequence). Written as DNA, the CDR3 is TGTGCCAGTAGTATAGATGGGGGCTCTGGGGCCAACGTCCTGACTTTC. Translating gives CASSIDGGSGANVLTF.

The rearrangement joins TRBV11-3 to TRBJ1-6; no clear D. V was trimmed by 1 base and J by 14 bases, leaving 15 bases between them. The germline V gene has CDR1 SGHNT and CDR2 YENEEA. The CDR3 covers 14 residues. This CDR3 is CASSLVSQSLSLHF. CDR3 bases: TGTGCCAGCAGCTTAGTTTCGCAGTCCCTATCCCTCCACTTT. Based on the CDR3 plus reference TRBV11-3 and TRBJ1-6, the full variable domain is EAGVVQSPRYKIIEKKQPVAFWCNPISGHNTLYWYLQNLGQGPELLIRYENEEAVDDSQLPKDRFSAERLKGVDSTLKIQPAELGDSAVYLCASSLVSQSLSLHFGNGTRLTVT.

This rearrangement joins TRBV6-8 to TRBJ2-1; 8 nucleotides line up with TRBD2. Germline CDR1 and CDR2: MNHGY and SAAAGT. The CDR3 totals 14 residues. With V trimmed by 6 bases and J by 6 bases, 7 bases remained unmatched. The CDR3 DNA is TGTGCCAGCAGAGGGCGGGGGGCGGTCAATGAGCAGTTCTTC. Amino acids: CASRGRGAVNEQFF.

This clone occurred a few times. The CDR3 nucleotides read TGTGCCAGCAGTTTCGGGGTTTCCTACGAGCAGTACTTC. Translation: CASSFGVSYEQYF. The chain has TRBV28 and TRBJ2-7; possibly TRBD2 for D (5 bases). This CDR3 has 13 amino acids. V was shortened by 3 bases and J by 1 base, with 7 bases between the two germline ends. Germline assignment: CDR1 MDHEN and CDR2 SYDVKM.

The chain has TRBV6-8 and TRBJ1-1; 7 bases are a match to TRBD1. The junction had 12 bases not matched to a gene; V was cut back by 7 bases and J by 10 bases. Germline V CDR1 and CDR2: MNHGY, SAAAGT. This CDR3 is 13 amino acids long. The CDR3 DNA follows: TGTGCCAGCACTCCTTCAGGGGGGGGCGCAGCTTTCTTT. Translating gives CASTPSGGGAAFF.

In DNA form, the CDR3 reads TGTGCCAGCAGCCCAACCTACGGGAGCACAGATACGCAGTATTTT. Translating it yields CASSPTYGSTDTQYF. V gene TRBV11-3 combines with J gene TRBJ2-3; D unclear. The germline V gene encodes CDR1 SGHNT and CDR2 YENEEA. This CDR3 is built from 15 residues. Trimming removed 5 bases from V and 0 bases from J, with 12 bases in between.

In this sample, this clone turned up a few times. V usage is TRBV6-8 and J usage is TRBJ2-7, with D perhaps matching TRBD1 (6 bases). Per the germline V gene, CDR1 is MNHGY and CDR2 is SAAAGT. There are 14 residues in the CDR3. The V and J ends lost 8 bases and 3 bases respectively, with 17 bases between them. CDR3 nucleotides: TGTGCCAGCCCACCTCGACAGGCGATCTACGAGCAGTACTTC. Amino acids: CASPPRQAIYEQYF.

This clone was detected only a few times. CDR3 loop: CASSRTSGRDEQYF. The CDR3 nucleotides read TGTGCCAGCAGCCGGACTAGCGGGAGGGACGAGCAGTACTTC. The chain recombines TRBV11-3 with TRBJ2-7; 15 positions match TRBD2. The CDR3 runs 14 residues. Germline CDR1 reads SGHNT; CDR2 reads YENEEA. With V trimmed by 5 bases and J by 5 bases, 1 base remained unmatched.

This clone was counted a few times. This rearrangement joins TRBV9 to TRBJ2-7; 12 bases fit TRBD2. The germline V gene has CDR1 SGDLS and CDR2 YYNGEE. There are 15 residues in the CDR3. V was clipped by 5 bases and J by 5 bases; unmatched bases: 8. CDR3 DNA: TGTGCCAGCAGTTTCGGACTAGCGGGACCTAACGAGCAGTACTTC. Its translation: CASSFGLAGPNEQYF. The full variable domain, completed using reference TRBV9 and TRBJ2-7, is DSGVTQTPKHLITATGQRVTLRCSPRSGDLSVYWYQQSLDQGLQFLIQYYNGEERAKGNILERFSAQQFPDLHSELNLSSLELGDSALYFCASSFGLAGPNEQYFGPGTRLTVT.

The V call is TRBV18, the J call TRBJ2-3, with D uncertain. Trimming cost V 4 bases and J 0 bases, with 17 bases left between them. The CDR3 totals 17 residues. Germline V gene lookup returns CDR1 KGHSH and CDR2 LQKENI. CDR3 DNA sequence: TGTGCCAGCTCACTGACGCATAGACCCTCTAGCACAGATACGCAGTATTTT. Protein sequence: CASSLTHRPSSTDTQYF. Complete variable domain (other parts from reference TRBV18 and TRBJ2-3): NAGVMQNPRHLVRRRGQEARLRCSPMKGHSHVYWYRQLPEEGLKFMVYLQKENIIDESGMPKERFSAEFPKEGPSILRIQQVVRGDSAAYFCASSLTHRPSSTDTQYFGPGTRLTVL.

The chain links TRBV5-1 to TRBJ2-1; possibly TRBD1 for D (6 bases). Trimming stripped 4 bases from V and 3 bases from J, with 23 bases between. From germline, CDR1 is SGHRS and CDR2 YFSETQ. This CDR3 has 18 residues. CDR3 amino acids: CASSLGQPQVVSYNEQFF. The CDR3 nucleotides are TGCGCCAGCAGCCTCGGACAGCCCCAGGTAGTTAGCTACAATGAGCAGTTCTTC.

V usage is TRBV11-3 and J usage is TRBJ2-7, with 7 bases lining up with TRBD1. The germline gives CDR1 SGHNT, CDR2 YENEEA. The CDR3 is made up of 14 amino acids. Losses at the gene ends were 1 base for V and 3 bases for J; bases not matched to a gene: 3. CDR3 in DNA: TGTGCCAGCAGCTTAGGAGGGGACAGCTACGAGCAGTACTTC. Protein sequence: CASSLGGDSYEQYF. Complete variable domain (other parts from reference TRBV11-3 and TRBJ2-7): EAGVVQSPRYKIIEKKQPVAFWCNPISGHNTLYWYLQNLGQGPELLIRYENEEAVDDSQLPKDRFSAERLKGVDSTLKIQPAELGDSAVYLCASSLGGDSYEQYFGPGTRLTVT.

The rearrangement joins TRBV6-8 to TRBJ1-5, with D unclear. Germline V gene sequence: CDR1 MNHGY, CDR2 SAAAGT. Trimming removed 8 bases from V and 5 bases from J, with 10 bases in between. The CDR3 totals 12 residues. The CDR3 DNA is TGTGCCAGCCATGAGGGCCATCAGCCCCAGCATTTT. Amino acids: CASHEGHQPQHF.

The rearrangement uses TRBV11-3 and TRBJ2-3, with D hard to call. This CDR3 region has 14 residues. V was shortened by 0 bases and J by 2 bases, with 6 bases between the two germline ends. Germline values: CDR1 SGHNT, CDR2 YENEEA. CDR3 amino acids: CASSLDSSTDTQYF. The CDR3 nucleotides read TGTGCCAGCAGCTTAGACAGTTCCACAGATACGCAGTATTTT.

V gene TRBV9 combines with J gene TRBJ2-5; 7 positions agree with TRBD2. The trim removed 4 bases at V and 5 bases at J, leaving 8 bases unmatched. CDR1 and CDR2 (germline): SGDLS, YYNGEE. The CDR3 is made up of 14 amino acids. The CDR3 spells CASSPTSRVETQYF. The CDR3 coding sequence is TGTGCCAGCAGCCCGACTAGCCGTGTGGAGACCCAGTACTTC.

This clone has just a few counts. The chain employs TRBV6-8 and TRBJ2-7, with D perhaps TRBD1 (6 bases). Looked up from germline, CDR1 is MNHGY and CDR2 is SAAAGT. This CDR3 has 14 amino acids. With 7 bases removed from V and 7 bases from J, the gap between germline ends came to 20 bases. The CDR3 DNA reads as TGTGCCAGCATCTCCGGAGGCAGGGGTGGGGAGCAGTACTTC. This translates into CASISGGRGGEQYF.

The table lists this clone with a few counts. This CDR3 is CASSGTGGEQYF. The CDR3 DNA follows: TGTGCCAGCAGTGGGACAGGGGGCGAGCAGTACTTC. The chain carries TRBV9 and TRBJ2-7, with TRBD1 matching 11 bases. Looked up from germline, CDR1 is SGDLS and CDR2 is YYNGEE. The trim removed 5 bases at V and 6 bases at J, leaving 1 base unmatched. The CDR3 contains 12 residues.

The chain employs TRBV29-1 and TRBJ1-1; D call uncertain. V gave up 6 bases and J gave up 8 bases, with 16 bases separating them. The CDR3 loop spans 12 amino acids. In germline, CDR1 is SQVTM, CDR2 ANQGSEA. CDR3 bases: TGCAGCGTCGCGGTTCGAGGGCAGGAAGCTTTCTTT. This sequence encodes CSVAVRGQEAFF.

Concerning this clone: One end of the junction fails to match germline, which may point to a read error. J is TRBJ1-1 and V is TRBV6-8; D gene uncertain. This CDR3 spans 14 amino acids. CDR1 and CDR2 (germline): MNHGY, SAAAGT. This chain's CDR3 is CASSDSVGASEAFF. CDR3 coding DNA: TGTGCCAGCAGTGACTCGGTAGGAGCAAGTGAAGCTTTCTTT.